The entry that follows covers one T cell receptor (beta chain) sequence. Its antigen is currently unknown. The data derive from a study of OX40 agonist ivuxolimab in advanced cancers. About the study: Partial responses were observed in three patients, of whom one had hepatocellular carcinoma and two had cutaneous melanoma.

Sequencing used immunoSEQ multiplex PCR; TCRdb keeps in-frame clones, though not all of them. Of 60,000 to 75,000 clones listed, 90% to 95% are singletons. CDR3 length: 17 amino acids. Trimming removed 5 bases from V and 0 bases from J, with 17 bases in between. CDR1 is MDHEN, CDR2 SYDVKM, per germline. Notes on the study in general: It was also the case that some nonresponders had low normalized T-cell clonal expansion.

This sequence originates from an adult with an advanced solid tumor such as melanoma, head and neck, liver or kidney cancer. The sample in question was CD4+ or CD8+ T cells sorted from blood, obtained in a trial of the OX40 agonist ivuxolimab. The chain carries TRBV28 and TRBJ1-3; weak D call: TRBD1 (5 bases). The CDR3 region is CASSPARVRHSGNTIYF. The CDR3 DNA is TGTGCCAGCAGTCCAGCCAGGGTGAGACACTCTGGAAACACCATATATTTT.